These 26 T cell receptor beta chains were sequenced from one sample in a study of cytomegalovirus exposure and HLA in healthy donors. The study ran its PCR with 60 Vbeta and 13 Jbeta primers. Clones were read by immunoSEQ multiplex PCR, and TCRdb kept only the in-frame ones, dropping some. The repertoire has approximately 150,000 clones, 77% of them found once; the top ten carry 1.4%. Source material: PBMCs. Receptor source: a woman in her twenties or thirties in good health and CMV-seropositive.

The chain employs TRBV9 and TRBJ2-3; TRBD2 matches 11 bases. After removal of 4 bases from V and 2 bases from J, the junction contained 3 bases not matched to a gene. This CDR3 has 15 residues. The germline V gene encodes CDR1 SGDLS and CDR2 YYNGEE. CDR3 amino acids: CASSRTSGPTDTQYF. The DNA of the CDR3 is TGTGCCAGCAGCCGGACTAGCGGGCCCACAGATACGCAGTATTTT.

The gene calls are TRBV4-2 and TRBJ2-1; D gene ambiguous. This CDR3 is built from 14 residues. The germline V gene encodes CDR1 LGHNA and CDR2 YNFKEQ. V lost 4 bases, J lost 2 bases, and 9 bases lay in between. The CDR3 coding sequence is TGTGCCAGCAGCCGTTCCGCGGCCTACAATGAGCAGTTCTTC. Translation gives CASSRSAAYNEQFF.

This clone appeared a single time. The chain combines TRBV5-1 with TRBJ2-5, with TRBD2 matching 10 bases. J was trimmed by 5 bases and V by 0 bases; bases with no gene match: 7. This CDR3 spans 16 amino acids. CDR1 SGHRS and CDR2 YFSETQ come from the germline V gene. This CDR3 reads CASSLAQREGWETQYF. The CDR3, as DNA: TGCGCCAGCAGCTTGGCCCAGCGGGAGGGATGGGAGACCCAGTACTTC.

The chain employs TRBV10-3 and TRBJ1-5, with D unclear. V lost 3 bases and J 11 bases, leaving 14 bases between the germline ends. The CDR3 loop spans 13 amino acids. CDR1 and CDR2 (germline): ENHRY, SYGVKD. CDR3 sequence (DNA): TGTGCCATCAGTGAAGGCAGTCAAGCGTCCCAGCATTTT. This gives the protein CAISEGSQASQHF.

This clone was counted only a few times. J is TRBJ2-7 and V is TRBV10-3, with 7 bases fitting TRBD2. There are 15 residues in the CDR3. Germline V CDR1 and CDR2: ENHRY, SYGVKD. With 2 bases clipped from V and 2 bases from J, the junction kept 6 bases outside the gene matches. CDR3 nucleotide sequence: TGTGCCATCAGTGAGCCAGCGGGGCCTACCTACGAGCAGTACTTC. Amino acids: CAISEPAGPTYEQYF.

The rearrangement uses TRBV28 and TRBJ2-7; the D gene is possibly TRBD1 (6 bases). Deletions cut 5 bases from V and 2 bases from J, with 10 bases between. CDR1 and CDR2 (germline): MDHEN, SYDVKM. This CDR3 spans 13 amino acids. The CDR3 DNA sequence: TGTGCCAGCAGTATTGGGACAACCTACGAGCAGTACTTC. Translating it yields CASSIGTTYEQYF.

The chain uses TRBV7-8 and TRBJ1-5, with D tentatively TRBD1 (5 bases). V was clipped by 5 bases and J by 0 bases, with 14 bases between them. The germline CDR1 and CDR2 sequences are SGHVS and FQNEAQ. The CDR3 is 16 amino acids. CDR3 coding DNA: TGTGCCAGCAGCACAGGACGGTTATATAGCAATCAGCCCCAGCATTTT. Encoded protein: CASSTGRLYSNQPQHF.

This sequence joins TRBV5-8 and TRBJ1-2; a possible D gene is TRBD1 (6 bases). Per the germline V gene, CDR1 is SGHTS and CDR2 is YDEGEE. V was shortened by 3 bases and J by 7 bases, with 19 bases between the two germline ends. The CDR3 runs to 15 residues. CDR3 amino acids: CASSSDRTILGGYTF. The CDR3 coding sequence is TGTGCCAGCAGCTCGGACAGAACCATCCTCGGTGGCTACACCTTC.

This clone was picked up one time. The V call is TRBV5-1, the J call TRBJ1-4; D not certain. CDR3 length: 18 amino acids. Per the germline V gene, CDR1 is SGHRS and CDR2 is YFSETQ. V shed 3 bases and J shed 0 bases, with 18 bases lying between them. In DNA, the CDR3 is TGCGCCAGCAGCTCCCTCTTCGGGAACTACGCAACTAATGAAAAACTGTTTTTT. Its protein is CASSSLFGNYATNEKLFF.

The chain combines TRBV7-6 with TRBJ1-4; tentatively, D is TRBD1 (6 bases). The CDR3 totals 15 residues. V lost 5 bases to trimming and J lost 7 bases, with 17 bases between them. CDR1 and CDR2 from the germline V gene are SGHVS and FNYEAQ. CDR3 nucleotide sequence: TGTGCCAGCAGCCAACTCGGACAGCCGAGTGAAAAACTGTTTTTT. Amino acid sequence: CASSQLGQPSEKLFF.

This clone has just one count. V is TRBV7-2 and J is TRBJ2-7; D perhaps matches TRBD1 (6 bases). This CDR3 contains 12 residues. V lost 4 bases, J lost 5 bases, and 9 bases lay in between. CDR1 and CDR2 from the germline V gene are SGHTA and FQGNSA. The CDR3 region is CASSSQGHEQYF. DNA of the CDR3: TGTGCCAGCAGCTCACAGGGTCACGAGCAGTACTTC. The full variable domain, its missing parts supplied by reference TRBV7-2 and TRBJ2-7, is GAGVSQSPSNKVTEKGKDVELRCDPISGHTALYWYRQSLGQGLEFLIYFQGNSAPDKSGLPSDRFSAERTGGSVSTLTIQRTQQEDSAVYLCASSSQGHEQYFGPGTRLTVT.

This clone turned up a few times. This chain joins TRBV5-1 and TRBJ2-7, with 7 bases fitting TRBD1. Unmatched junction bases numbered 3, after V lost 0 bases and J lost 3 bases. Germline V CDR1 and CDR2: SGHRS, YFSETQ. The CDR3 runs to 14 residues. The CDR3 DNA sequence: TGCGCCAGCAGCTTGGAGGGGGCGCGCTACGAGCAGTACTTC. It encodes CASSLEGARYEQYF.

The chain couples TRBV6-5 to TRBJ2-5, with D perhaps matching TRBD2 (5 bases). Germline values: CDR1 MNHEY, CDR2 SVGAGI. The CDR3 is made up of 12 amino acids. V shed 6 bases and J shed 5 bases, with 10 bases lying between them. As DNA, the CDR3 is TGTGCCAGCAGCGGTACTAGGGAGACCCAGTACTTC. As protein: CASSGTRETQYF.

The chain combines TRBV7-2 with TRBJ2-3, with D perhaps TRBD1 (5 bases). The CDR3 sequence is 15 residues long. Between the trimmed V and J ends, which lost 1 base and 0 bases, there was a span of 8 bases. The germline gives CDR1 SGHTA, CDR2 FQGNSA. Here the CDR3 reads CASSLDRISTDTQYF. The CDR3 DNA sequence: TGTGCCAGCAGCTTAGACAGGATTAGCACAGATACGCAGTATTTT.

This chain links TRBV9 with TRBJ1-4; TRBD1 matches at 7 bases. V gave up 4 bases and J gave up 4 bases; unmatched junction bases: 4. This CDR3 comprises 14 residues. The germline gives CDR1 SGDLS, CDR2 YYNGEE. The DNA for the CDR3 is TGTGCCAGCAGCCAGACAGGGATTAATGAAAAACTGTTTTTT. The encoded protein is CASSQTGINEKLFF.

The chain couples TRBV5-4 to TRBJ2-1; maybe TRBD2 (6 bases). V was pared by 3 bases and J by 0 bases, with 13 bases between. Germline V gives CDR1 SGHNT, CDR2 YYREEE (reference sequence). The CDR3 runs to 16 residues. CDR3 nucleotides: TGTGCCAGCAGCTCCCTAGCGCTAGTCTCCTACAATGAGCAGTTCTTC. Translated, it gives CASSSLALVSYNEQFF.

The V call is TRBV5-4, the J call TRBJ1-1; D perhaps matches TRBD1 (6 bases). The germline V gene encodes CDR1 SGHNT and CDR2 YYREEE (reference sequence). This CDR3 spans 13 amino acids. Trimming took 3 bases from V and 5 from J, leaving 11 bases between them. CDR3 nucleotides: TGTGCCAGCAGCTCCACAGGGAATACTGAAGCTTTCTTT. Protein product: CASSSTGNTEAFF.

CDR3 loop: CASSWDRGPYEQYF. The CDR3 nucleotides read TGTGCCAGCAGCTGGGACAGGGGGCCCTACGAGCAGTACTTC. The chain has TRBV7-9 and TRBJ2-7; TRBD1 aligns across 12 bases. Trimming removed 4 bases from V and 2 bases from J; junction bases left unmatched: 0. CDR3 length equals 14 residues. CDR1 and CDR2 (germline): SEHNR, FQNEAQ (reference sequence).

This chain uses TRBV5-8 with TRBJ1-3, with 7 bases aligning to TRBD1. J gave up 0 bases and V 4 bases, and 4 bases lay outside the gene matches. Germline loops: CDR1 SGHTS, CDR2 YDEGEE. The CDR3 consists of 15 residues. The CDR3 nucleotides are TGTGCCAGCAGCCTAAGGACAGGCTCTGGAAACACCATATATTTT. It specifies CASSLRTGSGNTIYF.

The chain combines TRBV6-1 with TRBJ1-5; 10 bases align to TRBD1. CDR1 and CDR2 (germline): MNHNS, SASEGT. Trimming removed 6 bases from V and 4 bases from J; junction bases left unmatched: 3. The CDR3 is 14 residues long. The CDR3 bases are TGTGCCAGCAGAGAGGGACAGGGGAATCAGCCCCAGCATTTT. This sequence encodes CASREGQGNQPQHF.

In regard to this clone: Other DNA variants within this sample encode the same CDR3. The CDR3 DNA is TGCGCCAGCAGCTTGGGACAGGGAGACCAGCCCCAGCATTTT. Protein product: CASSLGQGDQPQHF. The gene calls are TRBV5-1 and TRBJ1-5, with TRBD1 identical over 7 bases. The CDR3 has 14 amino acids. V lost 0 bases and J lost 7; bases outside the gene matches: 4. The germline V gene has CDR1 SGHRS and CDR2 YFSETQ.

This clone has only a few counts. In DNA form, the CDR3 reads TGTGCCAGTAGTACACAGGGATTGGCAGTTCACTATGGCTACACCTTC. As protein: CASSTQGLAVHYGYTF. This chain connects TRBV19 to TRBJ1-2, with D perhaps TRBD1 (6 bases). The CDR3 spans 16 residues. Trimming shortened V by 4 bases and J by 3 bases, and 18 bases separated the two germline ends. Looked up from germline, CDR1 is LNHDA and CDR2 is SQIVND (reference sequence).

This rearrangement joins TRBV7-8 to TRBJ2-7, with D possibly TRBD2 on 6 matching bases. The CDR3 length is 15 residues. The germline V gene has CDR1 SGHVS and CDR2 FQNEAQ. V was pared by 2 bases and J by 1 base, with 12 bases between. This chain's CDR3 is CASSLSGYRSYEQYF. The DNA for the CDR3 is TGTGCCAGCAGCTTAAGCGGGTACAGGTCCTACGAGCAGTACTTC.

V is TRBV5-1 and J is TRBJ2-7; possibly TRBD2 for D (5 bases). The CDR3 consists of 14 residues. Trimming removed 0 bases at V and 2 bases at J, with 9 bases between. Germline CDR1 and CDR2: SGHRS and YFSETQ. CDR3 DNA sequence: TGCGCCAGCAGCTTGGATCGGGGTGCCTACGAGCAGTACTTC. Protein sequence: CASSLDRGAYEQYF.

CDR3 in DNA: TGTGCCAGCAGTGGGGGGACAGGAGGGAATGAGCAGTTCTTC. Translated, it gives CASSGGTGGNEQFF. The chain combines TRBV6-4 with TRBJ2-1; 8 nucleotides match TRBD1. Germline lookup yields CDR1 MRHNA and CDR2 SNTAGT. The CDR3 runs 14 residues. V lost 4 bases to trimming and J lost 7 bases; unmatched junction nucleotides: 6.

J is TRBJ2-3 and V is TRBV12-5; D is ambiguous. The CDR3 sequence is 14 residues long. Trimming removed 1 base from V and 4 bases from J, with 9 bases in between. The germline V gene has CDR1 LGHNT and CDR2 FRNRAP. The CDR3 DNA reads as TGTGCTAGTGGTTTGGCACCCGACTCAGATACGCAGTATTTT. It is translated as CASGLAPDSDTQYF.